These 28 T cell receptor beta chains originate from one sample sequenced in a study of blood T cells in healthy people across ages. With a J-beta primer mix and a sample-barcoded 5' primer, a second PCR ran 7 to 11 cycles. Each CDR3 protein is one row after TCRdb ran MiXCR on the 5' RACE reads. The table records 700,000 or so distinct CDR3 sequences, around a fifth of them present only once. Sequenced material: blood. The source is a man aged 70 or older in good health.

The V call is TRBV6-1, the J call TRBJ2-1, with TRBD1 identical over 9 bases. Unmatched junction bases numbered 12, after V lost 4 bases and J lost 5 bases. The length of the CDR3 is 17 residues. Germline-derived CDR1 and CDR2 are MNHNS and SASEGT. The CDR3 spells CASSVSFWDRENNEQFF. Here the CDR3 DNA reads TGTGCCAGCAGTGTGTCTTTTTGGGACAGGGAAAACAATGAGCAGTTCTTC.

The chain links TRBV4-2 to TRBJ2-5, with 8 bases matching TRBD1. CDR1 is LGHNA and CDR2 is YNFKEQ in the germline V gene. V lost 2 bases and J lost 5; bases outside the gene matches: 4. CDR3 size: 14 residues. As DNA, the CDR3 is TGTGCCAGCAGCCAAAAAGGACAGGGTGAGACCCAGTACTTC. Amino acids: CASSQKGQGETQYF.

This clonotype was seen more than once but under ten times. This rearrangement joins TRBV7-9 to TRBJ2-1, with 14 bases identical to TRBD2. The CDR3 spans 18 residues. J lost 3 bases, V lost 5 bases, and 9 bases had no gene match. CDR1 is SEHNR, CDR2 FQNEAQ, per germline (reference sequence). The CDR3 DNA is TGTGCCAGCAGCCGTGGACTAGCGGGAGGCTCATACTACAATGAGCAGTTCTTC. Its translation: CASSRGLAGGSYYNEQFF.

This clonotype came up a few times. The rearrangement links TRBV7-9 to TRBJ1-3; D not resolved. Between the trimmed V and J ends, which lost 5 bases and 0 bases, there was a span of 11 bases. Germline V gives CDR1 SEHNR, CDR2 FQNEAQ (reference sequence). CDR3 length: 15 amino acids. Written as DNA, the CDR3 is TGTGCCAGCAGCCCCCGGCCGGTCTCTGGAAACACCATATATTTT. Encoded protein: CASSPRPVSGNTIYF.

This clonotype has ten or more counts. The chain employs TRBV5-1 and TRBJ1-4, with TRBD1 identical over 8 bases. The CDR3 covers 14 residues. The trim removed 4 bases at V and 8 bases at J, leaving 7 bases unmatched. Germline V gives CDR1 SGHRS, CDR2 YFSETQ. The CDR3 DNA reads TGCGCCAGCAGCCTCGGACAGGGCCGGGAAAAACTGTTTTTT. Translation gives CASSLGQGREKLFF.

The V call is TRBV9, the J call TRBJ1-3; the D is unclear. This CDR3 is built from 14 residues. CDR1 and CDR2 from the germline V gene are SGDLS and YYNGEE. The CDR3 DNA sequence: TGTAGCGGAACAGTCGTACTGTCTGGAAACACCATATATTTT. As protein: CSGTVVLSGNTIYF.

The V gene is TRBV28, the J gene TRBJ2-7, with no clear D. Germline lookup yields CDR1 MDHEN and CDR2 SYDVKM. CDR3 size: 12 residues. Trimming removed 5 bases from V and 4 bases from J, with 9 bases in between. In DNA, the CDR3 is TGTGCCAGCAGTATGGTGGGTTACGAGCAGTACTTC. Its protein product is CASSMVGYEQYF.

J is TRBJ2-2 and V is TRBV27; maybe TRBD2 (5 bases). Per germline, CDR1 MNHEY and CDR2 SMNVEV (reference sequence). With 8 bases removed from V and 7 bases from J, the gap between germline ends came to 11 bases. The length of the CDR3 is 12 residues. The CDR3 coding sequence is TGTGCCAGCGAGGGTGGGATCGGGGAGCTGTTTTTT. Its protein product is CASEGGIGELFF.

The rearrangement links TRBV20-1 to TRBJ2-5; D gene unclear. The germline V gene has CDR1 DFQATT and CDR2 SNEGSKA (reference sequence). The CDR3 spans 13 residues. V was clipped by 0 bases and J by 0 bases, with 5 bases between them. As DNA, the CDR3 is TGCAGTGCTAGAGAGGCGGACCAAGAGACCCAGTACTTC. Protein: CSAREADQETQYF.

The rearrangement links TRBV7-9 to TRBJ1-2, with TRBD1 matching 7 bases. The germline V gene has CDR1 SEHNR and CDR2 FQNEAQ (reference sequence). V lost 5 bases and J lost 6; bases outside the gene matches: 6. The CDR3 length is 13 residues. CDR3 bases: TGTGCCAGCAGCCCGAGGGACAGACATGGCTACACCTTC. Protein sequence: CASSPRDRHGYTF.

This clonotype was counted between two and nine times. The chain carries TRBV5-1 and TRBJ2-4; a possible D gene is TRBD2 (5 bases). The germline V and J ends were trimmed by 4 bases and 8 bases, with 13 bases remaining between them. This CDR3 comprises 13 residues. CDR1 and CDR2 from the germline V gene are SGHRS and YFSETQ. CDR3 DNA: TGCGCCAGCAGCCCGGGGTGGAGTGACATTCAGTACTTC. It specifies CASSPGWSDIQYF.

This clonotype showed up many times. V usage is TRBV20-1 and J usage is TRBJ2-5, with D unclear. The CDR3 totals 17 residues. Trimming left V 3 bases short and J 2 bases short, with 22 bases between. Germline V gene lookup returns CDR1 DFQATT and CDR2 SNEGSKA (reference sequence). The CDR3 loop is CSASSGSEPTEQETQYF. The CDR3 DNA follows: TGCAGTGCTAGTTCTGGGTCCGAGCCTACCGAACAAGAGACCCAGTACTTC.

V is TRBV20-1 and J is TRBJ2-5; D is unresolved. With 0 bases removed from V and 0 bases from J, the gap between germline ends came to 5 bases. Per germline, CDR1 DFQATT and CDR2 SNEGSKA (reference sequence). This CDR3 spans 13 amino acids. The CDR3 spells CSAREGNQETQYF. In DNA form, the CDR3 reads TGCAGTGCTAGAGAGGGCAACCAAGAGACCCAGTACTTC.

This rearrangement joins TRBV28 to TRBJ2-6; TRBD2 might be the D (7 bases). Trimming took off 5 bases at V and 4 bases at J, with 15 bases between the two ends. The CDR3 totals 16 residues. From germline, CDR1 is MDHEN and CDR2 SYDVKM. CDR3 nucleotides: TGTGCCAGCAGTGGAAACGGGGGGCTCGGGGCCAACGTCCTGACTTTC. Its translation is CASSGNGGLGANVLTF.

The CDR3 sequence is CSATLDGGRYEQYF. CDR3 sequence (DNA): TGCAGTGCTACCCTAGATGGGGGGCGATACGAGCAGTACTTC. This sequence joins TRBV20-1 and TRBJ2-7; either TRBD1 or TRBD2 may supply D (6 bases each). CDR3 size: 14 residues. V was cut by 4 bases and J by 4 bases, with 17 bases left in between. The germline V gene encodes CDR1 DFQATT and CDR2 SNEGSKA (reference sequence).

Comment on this clonotype: A read error may produce the germline difference seen at one junction end. The CDR3 region is CASSLRGVSLTDTQYF. The CDR3 region has the DNA TGCGCCAGCAGCCTCCGAGGGGTCTCCCTCACAGATACGCAGTATTTT. The chain combines TRBV3-1 with TRBJ2-3; D possibly matches TRBD1 or TRBD2 (5 bases each). CDR1 and CDR2 (germline): LGHDT, YNNKEL (reference sequence). The CDR3 is 16 residues long.

The chain is built from TRBV7-9 and TRBJ2-3; 9 nucleotides match TRBD2. Germline loops: CDR1 SEHNR, CDR2 FQNEAQ (reference sequence). This CDR3 region has 14 residues. V lost 5 bases to trimming and J lost 4 bases; unmatched junction nucleotides: 4. CDR3 DNA: TGTGCCAGCAGCCGGACTAGCGCGGCAGATACGCAGTATTTT. Amino acid sequence: CASSRTSAADTQYF.

This clonotype was observed a few times. The chain is built from TRBV9 and TRBJ1-1; no firm D call. CDR1 and CDR2 from the germline V gene are SGDLS and YYNGEE. This CDR3 spans 14 amino acids. V shed 3 bases and J shed 1 base, with 10 bases lying between them. CDR3 in DNA: TGTGCCAGCAGCGCTCTGGTGGCGAACACTGAAGCTTTCTTT. Protein: CASSALVANTEAFF.

This clonotype came up a few times. The chain recombines TRBV20-1 with TRBJ2-7; D possibly corresponds to TRBD2 (6 bases). Germline assignment: CDR1 DFQATT and CDR2 SNEGSKA (reference sequence). This CDR3 is 14 amino acids long. V lost 1 base, J lost 1 base, and 11 bases lay in between. The CDR3 DNA follows: TGCAGTGCTAGAGTTGCGGGACGGTCCTACGAGCAGTACGTC. Residues: CSARVAGRSYEQYV.

In its sample, this clonotype was seen a few times. This chain joins TRBV29-1 and TRBJ1-2; unclear D gene. V lost 7 bases, J lost 5 bases, and 11 bases lay in between. The CDR3 has 11 residues. The germline CDR1 and CDR2 sequences are SQVTM and ANQGSEA. This chain's CDR3 is CSGAVGYGYTF. CDR3 bases: TGCAGCGGGGCGGTTGGTTATGGCTACACCTTC.

This clonotype was recorded many times. This chain uses TRBV16 with TRBJ2-5; tentatively, D is TRBD2 (5 bases). Germline CDR1 is KGHSY and CDR2 is FQNENV. V was shortened by 0 bases and J by 5 bases, with 13 bases between the two germline ends. The CDR3 has 15 residues. The CDR3 sequence: CASSQSPPGGETQYF. The CDR3 DNA is TGTGCCAGCAGCCAATCGCCCCCCGGCGGGGAGACCCAGTACTTC.

This clonotype turned up a few times. The rearrangement links TRBV6-1 to TRBJ1-2, with 7 bases fitting TRBD1. The CDR3 is 16 amino acids. Germline CDR1 reads MNHNS; CDR2 reads SASEGT. V lost 0 bases and J lost 4; bases outside the gene matches: 8. The DNA for the CDR3 is TGTGCCAGCAGTGAAGCTTCCCGAGGGACAGCCTATGGCTACACCTTC. This encodes CASSEASRGTAYGYTF.

J is TRBJ2-5 and V is TRBV6-1; D perhaps matches TRBD1 (5 bases). CDR1 is MNHNS and CDR2 is SASEGT in the germline V gene. This CDR3 is built from 13 residues. V lost 7 bases and J 3 bases, leaving 12 bases between the germline ends. CDR3 nucleotide sequence: TGTGCCAGCACCGGACAAGTGGAAGAGACCCAGTACTTC. It codes for CASTGQVEETQYF.

This clonotype showed up just a few times. The CDR3 nucleotides read TGTGCCTGGACCCCGGGACAAACGAACACTGAAGCTTTCTTT. Amino acid sequence: CAWTPGQTNTEAFF. The rearrangement links TRBV30 to TRBJ1-1; D possibly corresponds to TRBD1 (6 bases). Germline V gene sequence: CDR1 GTSNPN, CDR2 SVGIG (reference sequence). V lost 4 bases, J lost 1 base, and 13 bases lay in between. This CDR3 spans 14 amino acids.

This sequence joins TRBV10-3 and TRBJ2-2; no reliable D call. V dropped 7 bases and J dropped 4 bases, with 4 bases sitting between them. The CDR3 totals 11 residues. Germline CDR1 is ENHRY and CDR2 is SYGVKD. The CDR3 nucleotides are TGTGCCATCACCGGCACCGGGGAGCTGTTTTTT. Protein: CAITGTGELFF.

This clonotype was found a few times. The chain has TRBV15 and TRBJ1-4, with D possibly being TRBD1 (5 bases). CDR1 and CDR2 (germline): LNHNV, YYDKDF (reference sequence). This CDR3 region has 18 residues. V lost 0 bases and J 5 bases, leaving 19 bases between the germline ends. The CDR3 bases are TGTGCCACCAGCAGAGATGCGGGGGGTTTGGCTAGAAATGAAAAACTGTTTTTT. This sequence encodes CATSRDAGGLARNEKLFF.

This clonotype has a handful of counts. The CDR3 sequence: CSARATSGGHTDTQYF. CDR3 sequence (DNA): TGCAGTGCTAGAGCCACTAGCGGGGGGCACACAGATACGCAGTATTTT. The chain has TRBV20-1 and TRBJ2-3, with TRBD2 matching over 12 bases. With V trimmed by 1 base and J by 2 bases, 4 bases remained unmatched. The CDR3 covers 16 residues. In germline, CDR1 is DFQATT, CDR2 SNEGSKA (reference sequence).

This clonotype was seen more than once but under ten times. V and J are TRBV28 and TRBJ2-7, with D possibly being TRBD1 (6 bases). Germline V lookup: CDR1 MDHEN, CDR2 SYDVKM. The CDR3 is 13 amino acids. V shed 4 bases and J shed 0 bases, with 7 bases lying between them. This CDR3 reads CASSWDNSYEQYF. CDR3 bases: TGTGCCAGCAGTTGGGACAACTCCTACGAGCAGTACTTC.